These 22 T cell receptor beta chains were all obtained from the same sample, sequenced in a study of cytotoxic CD8 clonotypes in ibrutinib-treated CLL (dated by TCRdb to the early 2020s). The library was made by the immunoSEQ multiplex PCR assay. Imported from immuneACCESS, the table was reduced by TCRdb to in-frame sequences with V and J called. These copies leave out some clones; in studies compared against another copy, an unresolved V gene accounts for under half, and the cause of the remainder is not known. This sample gives some 84,000 clones in total; about 86% of them show up just once. The ten biggest clones cover under 6.5% of the sample. The sample here was PBMCs, taken before ibrutinib treatment. All receptors derive from a human donor with chronic lymphocytic leukemia.

The chain has TRBV11-3 and TRBJ2-4; no clear D. Germline CDR1 and CDR2: SGHNT and YENEEA. The CDR3 contains 17 residues. Trimming pared 1 base from V and 0 bases from J, leaving 13 bases between. As DNA, the CDR3 is TGTGCCAGCAGCTTAGCCCCACGGTCATTAGCCAAAAACATTCAGTACTTC. Protein sequence: CASSLAPRSLAKNIQYF.

The V call is TRBV28, the J call TRBJ2-2; TRBD1 matches 8 bases. Trimming cost V 7 bases and J 2 bases; bases outside gene matches: 6. The germline V gene has CDR1 MDHEN and CDR2 SYDVKM. This CDR3 has 15 amino acids. CDR3 sequence: CASISGTGNTGELFF. The CDR3 nucleotides are TGTGCCAGCATATCTGGGACAGGAAACACCGGGGAGCTGTTTTTT.

The CDR3 DNA reads as TGCGCCAGCAGCTCGACAGGGTGGACTGGAAACACCATATATTTT. Its protein product is CASSSTGWTGNTIYF. The genes are TRBV5-1 and TRBJ1-3, with 7 positions matching TRBD1. Trimming cost V 3 bases and J 2 bases; bases outside gene matches: 5. Germline V CDR1 and CDR2: SGHRS, YFSETQ. The CDR3 sequence is 15 residues long.

V and J are TRBV5-1 and TRBJ2-1, with 12 positions matching TRBD2. Germline V lookup: CDR1 SGHRS, CDR2 YFSETQ. The trim removed 3 bases at V and 6 bases at J, leaving 7 bases unmatched. CDR3 size: 16 residues. DNA of the CDR3: TGCGCCAGCAGCTCCGCGACTAGCGGGGGCTTCAATGAGCAGTTCTTC. Amino acids: CASSSATSGGFNEQFF.

The chain carries TRBV20-1 and TRBJ1-4; no clear D gene. The V gene's germline CDR1 is DFQATT and CDR2 SNEGSKA (reference sequence). Between the trimmed V and J ends, which lost 7 bases and 13 bases, there was a span of 16 bases. The CDR3 loop spans 11 amino acids. The CDR3 DNA is TGCAGTGTCCCCATAGGGAGTATACTGTTTTTT. Its protein product is CSVPIGSILFF.

The chain uses TRBV28 and TRBJ1-5; D unclear. Trimming cost V 3 bases and J 0 bases, with 9 bases left between them. The CDR3 covers 15 residues. CDR1 and CDR2 (germline): MDHEN, SYDVKM. CDR3 in amino acids: CASSFDTSSNQPQHF. CDR3 sequence (DNA): TGTGCCAGCAGTTTCGACACGTCTAGCAATCAGCCCCAGCATTTT.

The CDR3 bases are TGTGCCAGCAGCATGGACAGGGCTCGAAAGGGCACCGGGGAGCTGTTTTTT. Translating it yields CASSMDRARKGTGELFF. The chain is built from TRBV5-6 and TRBJ2-2, with 8 nucleotides matching TRBD1. The length of the CDR3 is 17 residues. Unmatched junction bases numbered 12, after V lost 4 bases and J lost 4 bases. The germline gives CDR1 SGHDT, CDR2 YYEEEE. The full variable domain, completed using reference TRBV5-6 and TRBJ2-2, is DAGVTQSPTHLIKTRGQQVTLRCSPKSGHDTVSWYQQALGQGPQFIFQYYEEEERQRGNFPDRFSGHQFPNYSSELNVNALLLGDSALYLCASSMDRARKGTGELFFGEGSRLTVL.

The chain uses TRBV19 and TRBJ1-2; a possible D gene is TRBD1 (5 bases). Trimming removed 0 bases from V and 2 bases from J, with 7 bases in between. Germline V gene lookup returns CDR1 LNHDA and CDR2 SQIVND (reference sequence). The CDR3 runs to 14 residues. CDR3 amino acids: CASSIDRENYGYTF. CDR3 nucleotide sequence: TGTGCCAGTAGTATAGACAGGGAGAACTATGGCTACACCTTC.

This sequence joins TRBV10-2 and TRBJ2-5, with D perhaps matching TRBD1 (7 bases). Per germline, CDR1 WSHSY and CDR2 SAAADI. The CDR3 sequence is 13 residues long. Between the trimmed V and J ends, which lost 6 bases and 4 bases, there was a span of 12 bases. CDR3 protein: CASSRGVGETQYF. CDR3 nucleotides: TGCGCCAGCAGCAGGGGGGTGGGAGAGACCCAGTACTTC.

V gene TRBV10-2 combines with J gene TRBJ2-7, with D unclear. Between the trimmed V and J ends, which lost 1 base and 0 bases, there was a span of 7 bases. In germline, CDR1 is WSHSY, CDR2 SAAADI. The CDR3 covers 14 residues. This CDR3 is CASSEYRSSYEQYF. Here the CDR3 DNA reads TGCGCCAGCAGTGAGTATAGGAGCTCCTACGAGCAGTACTTC.

CDR3 coding DNA: TGTGCCAGCAGTTCGAGTCCAACCTATGGCTACACCTTC. Its protein product is CASSSSPTYGYTF. V gene TRBV28 combines with J gene TRBJ1-2, with D unresolved. This CDR3 has 13 residues. The germline CDR1 and CDR2 sequences are MDHEN and SYDVKM. Trimming pared 4 bases from V and 4 bases from J, leaving 10 bases between.

The chain joins TRBV11-2 to TRBJ1-2, with a possible D match to TRBD1 (5 bases). The length of the CDR3 is 13 residues. Germline assignment: CDR1 SGHAT and CDR2 FQNNGV. V was clipped by 2 bases and J by 9 bases, with 13 bases between them. The CDR3 loop reads CASSLSGGDRYTF. As DNA, the CDR3 is TGTGCCAGCAGCTTATCAGGAGGGGATCGCTACACCTTC.

The CDR3 DNA sequence: TGTGCCAGCAGCTTAGACCTTACAGGGGGCAGCACTGAAGCTTTCTTT. Amino acids: CASSLDLTGGSTEAFF. The chain uses TRBV7-9 and TRBJ1-1; 9 nucleotides align to TRBD1. The length of the CDR3 is 16 residues. The junction had 7 bases not matched to a gene; V was cut back by 1 base and J by 4 bases. In germline, CDR1 is SEHNR, CDR2 FQNEAQ (reference sequence).

The CDR3 DNA reads TGTGCCAGCAGTGAAGAGCACGGGGGGATCTACGAGCAGTACTTC. This translates into CASSEEHGGIYEQYF. The V and J genes are TRBV6-1 and TRBJ2-7, with 7 nucleotides matching TRBD2. This CDR3 has 15 residues. V lost 1 base and J lost 3; bases outside the gene matches: 6. Germline CDR1 reads MNHNS; CDR2 reads SASEGT.

V gene TRBV6-5 combines with J gene TRBJ2-7; 8 nucleotides agree with TRBD2. J was trimmed by 2 bases and V by 8 bases; bases with no gene match: 8. Germline V lookup: CDR1 MNHEY, CDR2 SVGAGI. The length of the CDR3 is 14 residues. The CDR3 sequence is CASGGSGLAYEQYF. DNA for the CDR3: TGTGCCAGCGGCGGATCGGGACTAGCCTACGAGCAGTACTTC.

V and J are TRBV28 and TRBJ2-1; maybe TRBD1 (6 bases). Germline V gene lookup returns CDR1 MDHEN and CDR2 SYDVKM. V was cut by 6 bases and J by 10 bases, with 16 bases left in between. The CDR3 spans 13 residues. CDR3 in amino acids: CASRGSRGGEQFF. The CDR3 coding sequence is TGTGCCAGCAGAGGGTCCAGGGGTGGCGAGCAGTTCTTC.

The V and J genes are TRBV9 and TRBJ2-2; D is ambiguous. With 0 bases removed from V and 6 bases from J, the gap between germline ends came to 18 bases. The CDR3 contains 17 residues. Germline CDR1 is SGDLS and CDR2 is YYNGEE. CDR3 in amino acids: CASSVDLVPEIAGELFF. In DNA form, the CDR3 reads TGTGCCAGCAGCGTAGACCTAGTTCCCGAGATCGCCGGGGAGCTGTTTTTT. Supplemented by reference TRBV9 and TRBJ2-2, the full variable domain reads DSGVTQTPKHLITATGQRVTLRCSPRSGDLSVYWYQQSLDQGLQFLIQYYNGEERAKGNILERFSAQQFPDLHSELNLSSLELGDSALYFCASSVDLVPEIAGELFFGEGSRLTVL.

The chain combines TRBV29-1 with TRBJ2-2; D not certain. Trimming cost V 4 bases and J 3 bases, with 6 bases left between them. This CDR3 is 12 amino acids long. Germline lookup yields CDR1 SQVTM and CDR2 ANQGSEA. The CDR3 protein is CSVVRYTGELFF. CDR3 nucleotides: TGCAGCGTTGTTCGATACACCGGGGAGCTGTTTTTT.

The chain has TRBV7-8 and TRBJ1-3, with a weak D call TRBD1 (5 bases). The CDR3 totals 18 residues. Trimming removed 5 bases at V and 0 bases at J, with 20 bases between. From germline, CDR1 is SGHVS and CDR2 FQNEAQ. The CDR3 sequence: CASSTPGRPYSSGNTIYF. Here the CDR3 DNA reads TGTGCCAGCAGCACCCCGGGACGGCCGTACTCCTCTGGAAACACCATATATTTT.

The chain joins TRBV18 to TRBJ2-7, with D unclear. V lost 3 bases to trimming and J lost 6 bases, with 9 bases between them. In germline, CDR1 is KGHSH, CDR2 LQKENI. CDR3 length: 12 amino acids. DNA for the CDR3: TGTGCCAGCTCACCGGCGTCCGCCGAGCAGTACTTC. Translating it yields CASSPASAEQYF.

This chain uses TRBV2 with TRBJ2-7; D is unresolved. V lost 5 bases to trimming and J lost 3 bases, with 14 bases between them. Per the germline V gene, CDR1 is SNHLY and CDR2 is FYNNEI. This CDR3 contains 14 residues. The CDR3 sequence: CASSPPTVNYEQYF. The DNA of the CDR3 is TGTGCCAGCAGTCCCCCGACTGTTAACTACGAGCAGTACTTC.

This clone was found a few times. The gene calls are TRBV7-9 and TRBJ1-4, with D unresolved. The CDR3 runs to 15 residues. CDR1 and CDR2 from the germline V gene are SEHNR and FQNEAQ (reference sequence). Trimming cost V 1 base and J 7 bases, with 13 bases left between them. The CDR3 loop reads CASSLDSSLGEKLFF. In DNA form, the CDR3 reads TGTGCCAGCAGCTTAGACAGCTCCCTGGGTGAAAAACTGTTTTTT.